Each of the 29 T cell receptor beta chains below was sequenced from the same sample in a study of beta chain features in type 1 diabetes. TCRB transcripts that were expressed got sequenced, as all of the isolated RNA had been reverse transcribed. Assay: immunoSEQ multiplex PCR; the TCRdb copy retains only in-frame clones and omits some. The table lists almost 350,000 clones, less than 9.5% of them singletons, with around 0.44% in the top ten. The sequencing input was central memory CD4+ T cells from blood. These receptors came from a woman under 30 in good health.

V gene TRBV11-2 combines with J gene TRBJ2-5; D ambiguous. The CDR3 is 11 residues long. CDR1 is SGHAT, CDR2 FQNNGV, per germline. Trimming stripped 5 bases from V and 13 bases from J, with 14 bases between. Here the CDR3 reads CASSLNGPWYF. For the CDR3, the DNA is TGTGCCAGCAGCCTCAACGGACCGTGGTACTTC.

This clone turned up a few times. CDR3 sequence: CASSQDRNSGNTIYF. In nucleotides, the CDR3 is TGTGCCAGCAGCCAAGACCGGAACTCTGGAAACACCATATATTTT. The rearrangement uses TRBV5-4 and TRBJ1-3, with D uncertain. Trimming took off 4 bases at V and 0 bases at J, with 11 bases between the two ends. The V gene's germline CDR1 is SGHNT and CDR2 YYREEE (reference sequence). The CDR3 is 15 residues long.

J is TRBJ2-5 and V is TRBV4-2; D is possibly TRBD1 (5 bases). V was trimmed by 4 bases and J by 3 bases, leaving 21 bases between them. This CDR3 is built from 17 residues. The V gene's germline CDR1 is LGHNA and CDR2 YNFKEQ. CDR3 amino acids: CASSPHGARLTEETQYF. CDR3 sequence (DNA): TGTGCCAGCAGCCCCCATGGGGCCAGATTGACCGAAGAGACCCAGTACTTC.

This clone was seen a handful of times. The V call is TRBV19, the J call TRBJ1-2; D gene ambiguous. CDR1 is LNHDA and CDR2 is SQIVND in the germline V gene (reference sequence). The CDR3 sequence is 17 residues long. Trimming removed 3 bases from V and 8 bases from J, with 25 bases in between. The chain's CDR3 is CASSILAGGKGLYGYTF. DNA for the CDR3: TGTGCCAGTAGTATTCTCGCGGGCGGGAAGGGCTTGTACGGCTACACCTTC.

The V call is TRBV7-2, the J call TRBJ2-7; the match to TRBD1 covers 7 bases. The germline CDR1 and CDR2 sequences are SGHTA and FQGNSA. The J segment lost 2 bases and the V segment lost 5 bases, leaving 3 bases of the junction unmatched. The CDR3 runs to 13 residues. CDR3 DNA sequence: TGTGCCAGCAGCCCTAGGGGGCCCTACGAGCAGTACTTC. Amino acids: CASSPRGPYEQYF.

This clone has just a few counts. V gene TRBV11-2 combines with J gene TRBJ1-6; no reliable D call. The CDR3 is 14 amino acids. Germline loops: CDR1 SGHAT, CDR2 FQNNGV. V lost 2 bases, J lost 7 bases, and 9 bases lay in between. The chain's CDR3 is CASSLRPNNSPLHF. In DNA form, the CDR3 reads TGTGCCAGCAGCTTACGGCCGAACAATTCACCCCTCCACTTT.

V and J are TRBV7-3 and TRBJ1-1; unclear D gene. This CDR3 is built from 15 residues. Trimming took 2 bases from V and 3 from J, leaving 13 bases between them. The germline V gene has CDR1 SGHTA and CDR2 FQGTGA. The CDR3 here is CASSLYGSTDTEAFF. CDR3 bases: TGTGCCAGCAGCTTATATGGATCTACGGACACTGAAGCTTTCTTT.

Notes on this clone: The junction departs from the called germline gene at one end, perhaps through a read error. This rearrangement joins TRBV6-5 to TRBJ2-5; 7 bases fit TRBD1. CDR3 size: 13 residues. Germline assignment: CDR1 MNHEY and CDR2 SVGAGI. The CDR3 region has the DNA TGTGCCATCAGTACAGGGGACCAAGAGACCCAGTACTTC. Its translation: CAISTGDQETQYF.

The chain uses TRBV9 and TRBJ2-3; TRBD2 matches at 8 bases. This CDR3 is built from 19 residues. V shed 2 bases and J 3 bases; nucleotides not matched to a gene: 17. The germline V gene encodes CDR1 SGDLS and CDR2 YYNGEE. The CDR3 is CASSVGHGRDPSLTDTQYF. The CDR3 DNA follows: TGTGCCAGCAGCGTGGGTCACGGGAGGGACCCGTCCTTAACAGATACGCAGTATTTT.

This clone showed up just a few times. This chain joins TRBV2 and TRBJ2-5; D might be TRBD1 (6 bases). CDR1 and CDR2 from the germline V gene are SNHLY and FYNNEI. With 8 bases removed from V and 2 bases from J, the gap between germline ends came to 9 bases. The CDR3 consists of 12 residues. The chain's CDR3 is CASSGQQETQYF. The CDR3 DNA follows: TGTGCCAGCTCGGGACAACAAGAGACCCAGTACTTC.

The rearrangement uses TRBV2 and TRBJ2-1; possibly TRBD1 for D (5 bases). There are 13 residues in the CDR3. Germline CDR1 and CDR2: SNHLY and FYNNEI. V was cut by 6 bases and J by 3 bases, with 9 bases left in between. Here the CDR3 DNA reads TGTGCCAGCAGCTTGACAGACTACAATGAGCAGTTCTTC. It translates to CASSLTDYNEQFF.

The chain joins TRBV4-3 to TRBJ2-6; unclear D gene. CDR1 and CDR2 (germline): LGHNA, YSLEER. V dropped 4 bases and J dropped 2 bases, with 6 bases sitting between them. CDR3 size: 14 residues. CDR3 DNA sequence: TGCGCCAGCAGCCCGACGACTGGGGCCAACGTCCTGACTTTC. Its protein is CASSPTTGANVLTF.

This chain links TRBV28 with TRBJ1-2, with D possibly matching TRBD1 (6 bases). Germline CDR1 and CDR2: MDHEN and SYDVKM. V was trimmed by 10 bases and J by 2 bases, leaving 11 bases between them. The CDR3 runs to 12 residues. CDR3 nucleotide sequence: TGTGCCATTGTGGACAGAAACTATGGCTACACCTTC. Translation gives CAIVDRNYGYTF.

This clone occurred a few times. The gene calls are TRBV16 and TRBJ2-1, with 9 bases matching TRBD2. CDR1 and CDR2 from the germline V gene are KGHSY and FQNENV. V dropped 7 bases and J dropped 2; count of bases not matched to a gene: 9. CDR3 length: 16 amino acids. The CDR3 here is CASTSPTSGTYNEQFF. The CDR3 DNA reads TGTGCCAGCACGTCCCCGACTAGCGGCACCTACAATGAGCAGTTCTTC. Looking up the rest from reference TRBV16 and TRBJ2-1 gives the full variable domain: GEEVAQTPKHLVRGEGQKAKLYCAPIKGHSYVFWYQQVLKNEFKFLISFQNENVFDETGMPKERFSAKCLPNSPCSLEIQATKLEDSAVYFCASTSPTSGTYNEQFFGPGTRLTVL.

The V and J genes are TRBV11-3 and TRBJ2-2, with D unclear. Germline V lookup: CDR1 SGHNT, CDR2 YENEEA. V lost 4 bases, J lost 3 bases, and 3 bases lay in between. This CDR3 spans 12 amino acids. CDR3: CASSSYTGELFF. In DNA, the CDR3 is TGTGCCAGCAGCTCTTACACCGGGGAGCTGTTTTTT.

This clone was observed a handful of times. The V call is TRBV25-1, the J call TRBJ1-2; D ambiguous. The CDR3 runs 18 residues. Trimming removed 5 bases at V and 1 base at J, with 23 bases between. Germline V gene data show CDR1 as MGHDK and CDR2 as SYGVNS. The CDR3 loop reads CASSPKLHVRFFNYGYTF. The CDR3 bases are TGTGCCAGCAGTCCGAAGCTCCATGTCAGATTTTTTAACTATGGCTACACCTTC.

The table lists this clone with a few counts. The chain links TRBV29-1 to TRBJ2-3, with a possible D match to TRBD2 (6 bases). This CDR3 comprises 13 residues. Germline V CDR1 and CDR2: SQVTM, ANQGSEA. Trimming pared 4 bases from V and 5 bases from J, leaving 13 bases between. CDR3 loop: CSVVRGIIDTQYF. The CDR3 DNA reads as TGCAGCGTTGTACGCGGGATCATAGATACGCAGTATTTT.

This sequence joins TRBV28 and TRBJ2-1; 12 bases line up with TRBD2. The length of the CDR3 is 16 residues. CDR1 is MDHEN and CDR2 is SYDVKM in the germline V gene. V gave up 4 bases and J gave up 2 bases; unmatched junction bases: 3. The CDR3, as DNA: TGTGCCAGCAGTTCCCTAGCGGGAGGGCCCTACAATGAGCAGTTCTTC. This sequence encodes CASSSLAGGPYNEQFF.

This chain links TRBV5-1 with TRBJ1-2; D not certain. Germline V CDR1 and CDR2: SGHRS, YFSETQ. V was pared by 1 base and J by 2 bases, with 12 bases between. This CDR3 is 15 amino acids long. The CDR3 region is CASSLSPSINYGYTF. DNA for the CDR3: TGCGCCAGCAGCTTGTCTCCGTCAATAAACTATGGCTACACCTTC. The variable domain in full, completed from reference TRBV5-1 and TRBJ1-2, reads KAGVTQTPRYLIKTRGQQVTLSCSPISGHRSVSWYQQTPGQGLQFLFEYFSETQRNKGNFPGRFSGRQFSNSRSEMNVSTLELGDSALYLCASSLSPSINYGYTFGSGTRLTVV.

The chain has TRBV5-1 and TRBJ2-7, with D possibly being TRBD1 (6 bases). The CDR3 sequence is 12 residues long. The V end lost 4 bases, the J end lost 4 bases, and 9 bases lay between the germline ends. From germline, CDR1 is SGHRS and CDR2 YFSETQ. The chain's CDR3 is CASSEQGYEQYF. The CDR3 nucleotides read TGCGCCAGCAGCGAGCAGGGGTACGAGCAGTACTTC.

This clone was seen only a few times. The chain carries TRBV7-2 and TRBJ1-2, with 7 bases aligning to TRBD1. The CDR3 is made up of 16 amino acids. Germline V gene data show CDR1 as SGHTA and CDR2 as FQGNSA. V lost 1 base to trimming and J lost 8 bases; unmatched junction nucleotides: 13. DNA of the CDR3: TGTGCCAGCAGCTTAGATACGGGACAGAGTGGTTGGGGCTACACCTTC. Translated, it gives CASSLDTGQSGWGYTF.

The J gene is TRBJ2-7, the V gene TRBV28; 11 bases agree with TRBD1. Per germline, CDR1 MDHEN and CDR2 SYDVKM. This CDR3 has 14 residues. V shed 8 bases and J 2 bases; nucleotides not matched to a gene: 5. This chain's CDR3 is CASSGQGVTYEQYF. CDR3 DNA: TGTGCCAGCTCGGGACAGGGGGTTACCTACGAGCAGTACTTC.

This clone was found many times. The chain recombines TRBV18 with TRBJ2-3; a weak D match, TRBD2 (5 bases). V was pared by 4 bases and J by 0 bases, with 11 bases between. CDR1 is KGHSH and CDR2 is LQKENI in the germline V gene. The CDR3 is made up of 15 amino acids. Here the CDR3 reads CASSQTRASTDTQYF. CDR3 coding DNA: TGTGCCAGCTCACAAACTAGGGCTAGCACAGATACGCAGTATTTT.

The rearrangement joins TRBV30 to TRBJ2-3; TRBD2 matches 7 bases. In germline, CDR1 is GTSNPN, CDR2 SVGIG (reference sequence). The CDR3 consists of 13 residues. Unmatched junction bases numbered 2, after V lost 4 bases and J lost 1 base. CDR3 in amino acids: CAWTAGRTDTQYF. CDR3 coding DNA: TGTGCCTGGACAGCGGGGCGCACAGATACGCAGTATTTT.

The rearrangement links TRBV2 to TRBJ2-7; TRBD1 aligns across 7 bases. The CDR3 runs to 15 residues. Germline V gene sequence: CDR1 SNHLY, CDR2 FYNNEI. The ends lost 7 bases at V and 3 bases at J; junction bases unmatched: 12. The CDR3 spells CASNQGKGANYEQYF. The DNA for the CDR3 is TGTGCCAGCAATCAAGGGAAGGGGGCGAACTACGAGCAGTACTTC.

The chain couples TRBV2 to TRBJ2-7; 11 bases align to TRBD1. V trimming: 6 bases; J trimming: 4 bases; junction bases outside the gene matches: 2. CDR1 and CDR2 (germline): SNHLY, FYNNEI. The CDR3 loop spans 13 amino acids. The CDR3 spells CASRGTGGYEQYF. For the CDR3, the DNA is TGTGCCAGCAGAGGGACAGGGGGATACGAGCAGTACTTC.

This clone was found many times. The chain uses TRBV28 and TRBJ1-4; D gene ambiguous. CDR3 length equals 12 residues. The germline V gene has CDR1 MDHEN and CDR2 SYDVKM. V gave up 5 bases and J gave up 7 bases, with 8 bases separating them. In DNA form, the CDR3 reads TGTGCCAGCAGTCAGTACAGTGAAAAACTGTTTTTT. This gives the protein CASSQYSEKLFF.

This clone was recorded a few times. The chain employs TRBV6-5 and TRBJ2-7; 8 bases fit TRBD2. J was trimmed by 3 bases and V by 0 bases; bases with no gene match: 7. The CDR3 totals 16 residues. Germline CDR1 is MNHEY and CDR2 is SVGAGI. CDR3 in amino acids: CASSYSTPGLGYEQYF. Here the CDR3 DNA reads TGTGCCAGCAGTTACTCGACCCCGGGACTAGGCTACGAGCAGTACTTC.

The chain carries TRBV11-3 and TRBJ2-3; tentative D call: TRBD2 (6 bases). Trimming pared 2 bases from V and 4 bases from J, leaving 13 bases between. CDR3 length: 15 residues. Germline CDR1 SGHNT, CDR2 YENEEA. CDR3 amino acids: CASSLTGVGSDTQYF. The DNA for the CDR3 is TGTGCCAGCAGCTTAACGGGGGTAGGGTCAGATACGCAGTATTTT.